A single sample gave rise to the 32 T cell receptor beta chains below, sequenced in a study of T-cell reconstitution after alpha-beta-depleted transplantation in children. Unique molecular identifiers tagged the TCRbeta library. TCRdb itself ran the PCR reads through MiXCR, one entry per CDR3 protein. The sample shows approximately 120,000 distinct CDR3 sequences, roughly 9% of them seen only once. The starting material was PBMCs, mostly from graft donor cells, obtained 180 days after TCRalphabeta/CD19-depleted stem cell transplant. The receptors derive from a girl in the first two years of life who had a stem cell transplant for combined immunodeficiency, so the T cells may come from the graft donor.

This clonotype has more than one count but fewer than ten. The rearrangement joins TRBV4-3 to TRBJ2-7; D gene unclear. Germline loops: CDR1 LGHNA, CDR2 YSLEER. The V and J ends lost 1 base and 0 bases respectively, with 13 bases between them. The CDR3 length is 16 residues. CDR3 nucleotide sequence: TGCGCCAGCAGCCAAGCGCGCACGGAGAGCTCCTACGAGCAGTACTTC. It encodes CASSQARTESSYEQYF.

CDR3: CASSPRAGTSGTEQFF. For the CDR3, the DNA is TGTGCCAGCTCACCACGTGCTGGGACTAGCGGGACGGAGCAGTTCTTC. The chain is built from TRBV18 and TRBJ2-1, with 13 nucleotides matching TRBD2. Germline CDR1 is KGHSH and CDR2 is LQKENI. V shed 1 base and J 10 bases; nucleotides not matched to a gene: 7. The CDR3 totals 16 residues.

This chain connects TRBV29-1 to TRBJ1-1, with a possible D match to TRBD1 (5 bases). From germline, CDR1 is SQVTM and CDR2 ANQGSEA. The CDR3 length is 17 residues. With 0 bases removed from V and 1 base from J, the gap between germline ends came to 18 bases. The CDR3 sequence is CSVEDLGAGRANTEAFF. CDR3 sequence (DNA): TGCAGCGTTGAAGATTTAGGGGCAGGGCGGGCGAACACTGAAGCTTTCTTT.

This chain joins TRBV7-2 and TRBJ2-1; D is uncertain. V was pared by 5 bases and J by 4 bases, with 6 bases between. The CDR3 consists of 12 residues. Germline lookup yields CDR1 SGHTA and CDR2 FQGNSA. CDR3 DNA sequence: TGTGCCAGCAGCCAAAATTACAATGAGCAGTTCTTC. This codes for CASSQNYNEQFF.

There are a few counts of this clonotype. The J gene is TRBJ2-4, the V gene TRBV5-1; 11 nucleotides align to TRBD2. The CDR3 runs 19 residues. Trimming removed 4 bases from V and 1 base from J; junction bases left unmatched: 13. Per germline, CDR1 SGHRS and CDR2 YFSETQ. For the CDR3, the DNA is TGCGCCAGCAGCAGAACCCCAACTAGCGGGAGTTCGGCCAAAAACATTCAGTACTTC. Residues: CASSRTPTSGSSAKNIQYF. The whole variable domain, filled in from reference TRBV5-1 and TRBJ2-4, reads KAGVTQTPRYLIKTRGQQVTLSCSPISGHRSVSWYQQTPGQGLQFLFEYFSETQRNKGNFPGRFSGRQFSNSRSEMNVSTLELGDSALYLCASSRTPTSGSSAKNIQYFGAGTRLSVL.

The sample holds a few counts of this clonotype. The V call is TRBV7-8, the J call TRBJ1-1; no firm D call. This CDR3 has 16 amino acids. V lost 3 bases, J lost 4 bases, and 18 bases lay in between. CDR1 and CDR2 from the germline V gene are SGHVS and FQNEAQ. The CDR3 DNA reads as TGTGCCAGCAGCTTTAGGGCGGATCCGGGCGGCACTGAAGCTTTCTTT. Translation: CASSFRADPGGTEAFF.

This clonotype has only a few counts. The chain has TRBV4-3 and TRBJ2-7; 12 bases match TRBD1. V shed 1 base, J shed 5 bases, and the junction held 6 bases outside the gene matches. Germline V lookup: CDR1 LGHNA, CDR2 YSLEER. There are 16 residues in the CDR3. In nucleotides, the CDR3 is TGCGCCAGCAGCCAAGGAAGGGACAGGGGGCTCCACGAGCAGTACTTC. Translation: CASSQGRDRGLHEQYF.

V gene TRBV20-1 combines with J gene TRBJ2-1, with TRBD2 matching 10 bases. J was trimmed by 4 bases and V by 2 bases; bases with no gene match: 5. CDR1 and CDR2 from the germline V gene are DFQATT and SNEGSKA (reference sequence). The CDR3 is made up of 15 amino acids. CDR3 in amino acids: CSARRLAGAYNEQFF. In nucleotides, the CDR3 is TGCAGTGCTAGACGTCTAGCGGGAGCTTACAATGAGCAGTTCTTC.

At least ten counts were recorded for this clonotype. The CDR3 nucleotides are TGTGCCAGTAGTCTGACAGGGGGAAATGAGCAGTTCTTC. Its protein product is CASSLTGGNEQFF. The chain links TRBV19 to TRBJ2-1; 9 nucleotides align to TRBD1. CDR1 is LNHDA and CDR2 is SQIVND in the germline V gene (reference sequence). The CDR3 has 13 amino acids. The V and J ends lost 5 bases and 7 bases, in that order; junction bases with no gene match: 3.

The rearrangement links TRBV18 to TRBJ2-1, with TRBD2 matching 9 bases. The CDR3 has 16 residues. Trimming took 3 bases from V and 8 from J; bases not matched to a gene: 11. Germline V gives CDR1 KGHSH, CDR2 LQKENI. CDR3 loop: CASSPPGGRAWYEQFF. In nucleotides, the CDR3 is TGTGCCAGCTCACCGCCGGGCGGGAGGGCCTGGTATGAGCAGTTCTTC.

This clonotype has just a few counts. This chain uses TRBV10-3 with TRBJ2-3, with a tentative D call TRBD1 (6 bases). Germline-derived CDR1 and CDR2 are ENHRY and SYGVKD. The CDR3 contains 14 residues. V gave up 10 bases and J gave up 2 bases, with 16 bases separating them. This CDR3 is CATSPDSSTDTQYF. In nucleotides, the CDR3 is TGTGCCACCTCGCCGGACAGTTCCACAGATACGCAGTATTTT.

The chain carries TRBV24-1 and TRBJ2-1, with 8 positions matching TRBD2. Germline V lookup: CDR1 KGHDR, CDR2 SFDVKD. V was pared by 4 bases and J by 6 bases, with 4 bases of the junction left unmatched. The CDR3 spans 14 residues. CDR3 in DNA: TGTGCCACCAGTGACCAGACTAGCGCCAATGAGCAGTTCTTC. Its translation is CATSDQTSANEQFF.

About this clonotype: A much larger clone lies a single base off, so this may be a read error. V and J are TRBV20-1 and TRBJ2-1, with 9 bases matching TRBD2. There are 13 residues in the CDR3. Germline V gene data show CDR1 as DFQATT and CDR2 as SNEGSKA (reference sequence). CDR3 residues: CSAPGLARNEEFF. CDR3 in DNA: TGCAGTGCTCCCGGACTAGCGAGGAATGAGGAGTTCTTC.

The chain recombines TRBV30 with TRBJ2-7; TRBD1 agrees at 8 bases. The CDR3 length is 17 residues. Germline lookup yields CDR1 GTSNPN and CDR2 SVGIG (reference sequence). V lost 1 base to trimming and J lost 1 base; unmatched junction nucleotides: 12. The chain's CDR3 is CAWSAGANRGSSYEQYF. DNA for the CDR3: TGTGCCTGGAGTGCCGGCGCGAACAGGGGGAGTTCCTACGAGCAGTACTTC.

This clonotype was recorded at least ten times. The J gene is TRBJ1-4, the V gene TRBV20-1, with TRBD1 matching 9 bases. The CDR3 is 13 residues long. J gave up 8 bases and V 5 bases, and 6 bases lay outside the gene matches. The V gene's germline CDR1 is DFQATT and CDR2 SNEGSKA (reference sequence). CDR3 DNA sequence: TGCAGTGCTGAAGACAGGGGGGGCGAAAAACTGTTTTTT. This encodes CSAEDRGGEKLFF.

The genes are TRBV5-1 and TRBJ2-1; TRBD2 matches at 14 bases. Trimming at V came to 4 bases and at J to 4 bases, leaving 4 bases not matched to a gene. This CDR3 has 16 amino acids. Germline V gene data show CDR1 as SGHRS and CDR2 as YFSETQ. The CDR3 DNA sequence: TGCGCCAGCAGCCCTCGGACTAGCGGGAGGTACAATGAGCAGTTCTTC. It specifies CASSPRTSGRYNEQFF. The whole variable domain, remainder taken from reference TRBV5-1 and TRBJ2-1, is KAGVTQTPRYLIKTRGQQVTLSCSPISGHRSVSWYQQTPGQGLQFLFEYFSETQRNKGNFPGRFSGRQFSNSRSEMNVSTLELGDSALYLCASSPRTSGRYNEQFFGPGTRLTVL.

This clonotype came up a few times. In DNA, the CDR3 is TGCAGCGTTGAAGCACCTCTGCGGGTGCAGGCGCAGGGCGAAATCCAAGAGACCCAGTACTTC. As protein: CSVEAPLRVQAQGEIQETQYF. The chain employs TRBV29-1 and TRBJ2-5, with D perhaps given as TRBD1 or TRBD2 (5 bases each). Germline V gene sequence: CDR1 SQVTM, CDR2 ANQGSEA. V dropped 1 base and J dropped 1 base, with 31 bases sitting between them. CDR3 length: 21 amino acids.

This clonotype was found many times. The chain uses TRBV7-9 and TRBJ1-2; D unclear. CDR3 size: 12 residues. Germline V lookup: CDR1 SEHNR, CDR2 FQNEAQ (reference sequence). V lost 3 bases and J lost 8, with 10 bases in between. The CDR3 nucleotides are TGTGCCAGCAGCTTTGAATACCTAGGCTACACCTTC. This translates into CASSFEYLGYTF.

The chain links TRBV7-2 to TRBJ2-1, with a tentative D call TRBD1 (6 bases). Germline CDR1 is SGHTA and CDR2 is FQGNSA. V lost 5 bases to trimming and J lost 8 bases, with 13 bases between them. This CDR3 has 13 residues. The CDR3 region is CASSNQGLYEQFF. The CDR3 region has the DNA TGTGCCAGCAGCAACCAGGGGCTTTATGAGCAGTTCTTC.

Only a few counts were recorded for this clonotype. The CDR3 spells CSARIISYEQYF. The CDR3 region has the DNA TGCAGTGCTAGAATAATCTCCTACGAGCAGTACTTC. The chain employs TRBV20-1 and TRBJ2-7; D gene ambiguous. Germline V gene sequence: CDR1 DFQATT, CDR2 SNEGSKA (reference sequence). V lost 2 bases, J lost 0 bases, and 5 bases lay in between. The CDR3 is 12 amino acids.

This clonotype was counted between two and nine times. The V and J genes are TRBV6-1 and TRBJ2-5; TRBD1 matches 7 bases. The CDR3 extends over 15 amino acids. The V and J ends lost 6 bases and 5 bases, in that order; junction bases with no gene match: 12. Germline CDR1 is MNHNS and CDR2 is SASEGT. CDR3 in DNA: TGTGCCAGCAGCCCCTTTAGACAGGGAGAGGAGACCCAGTACTTC. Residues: CASSPFRQGEETQYF.

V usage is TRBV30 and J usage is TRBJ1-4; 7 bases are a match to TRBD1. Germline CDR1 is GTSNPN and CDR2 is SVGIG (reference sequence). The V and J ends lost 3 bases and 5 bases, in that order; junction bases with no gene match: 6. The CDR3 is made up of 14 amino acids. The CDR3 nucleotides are TGTGCCTGGAGGTTGATGACAGGGAATGAAAAACTGTTTTTT. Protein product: CAWRLMTGNEKLFF.

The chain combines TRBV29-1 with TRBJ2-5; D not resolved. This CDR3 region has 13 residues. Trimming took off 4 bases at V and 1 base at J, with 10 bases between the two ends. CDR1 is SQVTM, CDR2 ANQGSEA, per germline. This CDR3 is CSVAHRSQETQYF. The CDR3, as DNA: TGCAGCGTTGCTCATCGTTCCCAAGAGACCCAGTACTTC.

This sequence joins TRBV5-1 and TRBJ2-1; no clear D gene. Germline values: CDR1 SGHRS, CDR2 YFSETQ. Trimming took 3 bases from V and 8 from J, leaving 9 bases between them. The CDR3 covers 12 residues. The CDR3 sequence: CASSSWVDEQFF. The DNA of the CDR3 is TGCGCCAGCAGCTCATGGGTCGATGAGCAGTTCTTC.

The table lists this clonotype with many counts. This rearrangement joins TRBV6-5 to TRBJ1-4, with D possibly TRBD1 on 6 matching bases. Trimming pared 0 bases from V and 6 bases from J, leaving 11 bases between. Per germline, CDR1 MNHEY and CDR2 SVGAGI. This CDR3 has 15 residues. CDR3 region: CASSYSTWTDEKLFF. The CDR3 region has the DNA TGTGCCAGCAGTTACTCGACCTGGACAGATGAAAAACTGTTTTTT.

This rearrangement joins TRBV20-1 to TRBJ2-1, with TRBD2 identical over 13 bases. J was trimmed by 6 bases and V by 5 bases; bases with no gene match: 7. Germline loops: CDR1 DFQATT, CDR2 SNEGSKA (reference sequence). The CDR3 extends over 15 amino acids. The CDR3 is CSAGLAGARGNEQFF. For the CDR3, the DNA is TGCAGTGCTGGACTAGCGGGAGCTCGGGGCAATGAGCAGTTCTTC.

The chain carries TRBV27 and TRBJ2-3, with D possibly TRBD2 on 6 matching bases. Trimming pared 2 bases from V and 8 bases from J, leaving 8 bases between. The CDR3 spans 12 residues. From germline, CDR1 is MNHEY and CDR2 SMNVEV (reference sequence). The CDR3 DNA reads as TGTGCCAGCAGTTTAGCGGGAAGTACGCAGTATTTT. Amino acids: CASSLAGSTQYF.

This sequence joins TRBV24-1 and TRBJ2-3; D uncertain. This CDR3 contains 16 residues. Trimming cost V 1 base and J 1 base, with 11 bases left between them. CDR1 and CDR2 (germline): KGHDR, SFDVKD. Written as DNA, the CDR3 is TGTGCCACCAGTGATTTTGGTAGAGGAGGCACAGATACGCAGTATTTT. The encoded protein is CATSDFGRGGTDTQYF.

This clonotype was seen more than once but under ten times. The CDR3 nucleotides read TGCAGTGCCTGTTACCCGAACAGGGGGCAGGGCACTGAAGCTTTCTTT. Protein product: CSACYPNRGQGTEAFF. The V call is TRBV20-1, the J call TRBJ1-1; 9 positions agree with TRBD1. CDR3 size: 16 residues. The V gene end was trimmed by 6 bases and the J gene end by 4 bases; junction bases not matched to a gene: 15. Looked up from germline, CDR1 is DFQATT and CDR2 is SNEGSKA (reference sequence).

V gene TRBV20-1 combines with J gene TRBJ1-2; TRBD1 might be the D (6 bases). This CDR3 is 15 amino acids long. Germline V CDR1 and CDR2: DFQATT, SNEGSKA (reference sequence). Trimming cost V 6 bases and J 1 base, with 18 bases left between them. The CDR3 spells CSASQPGGSNYGYTF. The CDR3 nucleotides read TGCAGTGCATCCCAACCGGGGGGCAGTAACTATGGCTACACCTTC.

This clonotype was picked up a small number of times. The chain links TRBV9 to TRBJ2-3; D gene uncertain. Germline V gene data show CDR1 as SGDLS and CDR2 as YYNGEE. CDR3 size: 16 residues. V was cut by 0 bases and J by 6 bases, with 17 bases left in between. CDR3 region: CASSVAIGLGADTQYF. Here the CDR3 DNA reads TGTGCCAGCAGCGTAGCTATAGGGTTAGGTGCGGATACGCAGTATTTT.

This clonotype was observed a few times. The CDR3 sequence: CASSHGGTEAFF. Written as DNA, the CDR3 is TGTGCCAGCAGCCACGGCGGCACTGAAGCTTTCTTT. This rearrangement joins TRBV7-9 to TRBJ1-1, with D hard to call. V shed 5 bases and J shed 4 bases, with 8 bases lying between them. Germline CDR1 reads SEHNR; CDR2 reads FQNEAQ (reference sequence). CDR3 length equals 12 residues.